A single T cell receptor (beta chain) is shown here with its context. V lost 4 bases and J lost 4, with 16 bases in between. Germline V CDR1 and CDR2: LGHNA, YNFKEQ. The CDR3 has 16 amino acids. This specimen comes from a study of control samples from healthy donors and cancer patients. Assay: immunoSEQ multiplex PCR; the TCRdb copy retains only in-frame clones and omits some. The table has 250,000 to 300,000 clones, roughly 87% seen once; the top ten hold 13%. Sequencing input: PBMCs. V gene TRBV4-2 combines with J gene TRBJ2-2; D perhaps matches TRBD1 (6 bases). This TCR derives from a woman aged 55-75 years with lung cancer. DNA of the CDR3: TGTGCCAGCAGCCGAGAGGGGGACCCACTCACCGGGGAGCTGTTTTTT. This gives the protein CASSREGDPLTGELFF.